A single sample gave rise to the 16 T cell receptor beta chains below, sequenced in a study of tissue T cells after allogeneic stem cell transplantation. Time point meaning: mouse harvest day 7 after allogeneic transplant. Each mouse received 10^7 T-cell-depleted marrow cells plus 10^6 splenic CD5+ T cells by tail vein. Sequencing used immunoSEQ multiplex PCR; TCRdb keeps in-frame clones, though not all of them. The sample lists approximately 5,400 clones; roughly 56% were seen once. The specimen was gut tissue. These receptors all stem from a female BALB/c mouse given C57BL/6 T cells with graft-versus-host disease after an allogeneic hematopoietic cell transplant.

This clone was seen only a few times. Gene names and germline refer to mouse. With the read ending 1 residue before the CDR3 end, the germline J gene is used to fill in that end. This chain uses TRBV3 with TRBJ1-1; 7 bases line up with TRBD1. This CDR3 is 14 amino acids long. With 4 bases clipped from V and 0 bases from J, the junction kept 2 bases outside the gene matches. Germline-derived CDR1 and CDR2 are SNHLY and FYNGKV (reference sequence). CDR3 in amino acids: CASSSGTANTEVFF. CDR3 bases read: TGTGCCAGCAGCTCTGGGACAGCAAACACAGAAGTCTTC.

As concerns this clone: The gene names here belong to mouse. The sequenced fragment ends 1 residue before the CDR3 boundary, so the rest is inferred from the germline J gene. J is TRBJ1-1 and V is TRBV26; D unresolved. V lost 1 base and J lost 1, with 4 bases in between. This CDR3 has 13 amino acids. From germline, CDR1 is KGHPV and CDR2 FQNQEV (reference sequence). The covered CDR3 bases are TGTGCCAGCAGTCTGTTGGGGAACACAGAAGTCTTC. Protein: CASSLLGNTEVF. The complete CDR3 protein is CASSLLGNTEVFF.

In its sample, this clone was seen a few times. Gene and germline names: mouse. The CDR3 end falls 1 residue outside the read, so it is completed with the germline J gene. The rearrangement uses TRBV16 and TRBJ2-7, with 8 bases matching TRBD2. CDR3 length: 13 amino acids. CDR1 SGHSA and CDR2 FRNQAP come from the germline V gene. J gave up 4 bases and V 1 base, and 0 bases lay outside the gene matches. The CDR3 is CASSLVGGYEQYF. CDR3 DNA (partial): TGTGCAAGCAGCTTAGTGGGGGGGTATGAACAGTAC.

Comments on this clone: These gene names are mouse names. The read is 1 residue too short to cover the CDR3 end, so that end is filled in from the germline J gene. V usage is TRBV15 and J usage is TRBJ1-5; D is possibly TRBD1 (6 bases). This CDR3 is 14 amino acids long. The V end lost 3 bases, the J end lost 4 bases, and 10 bases lay between the germline ends. CDR1 and CDR2 (germline): SGHND, FRSKSL. Incomplete CDR3 DNA: TGTGCCAGCAGTTTCGGGGGGGCGAACCAGGCTCCGCTT. It yields the protein CASSFGGANQAPL. The entire CDR3 sequence reads CASSFGGANQAPLF.

Concerning this clone itself: Gene names are mouse gene names. The missing CDR3 end, 1 residue past where the read stops, is filled in from the germline J gene. The rearrangement joins TRBV12-2 to TRBJ2-7; 10 bases line up with TRBD2. The CDR3 sequence is 15 residues long. Trimming at V came to 0 bases and at J to 2 bases, leaving 3 bases not matched to a gene. From germline, CDR1 is SGHLS and CDR2 HYDKME. The part of the CDR3 DNA that was read is TGTGCCAGCTCTCTCCCGGGACTGGGGACCTATGAACAGTAC. As protein: CASSLPGLGTYEQY. The entire CDR3 sequence reads CASSLPGLGTYEQYF.

Remarks on this clone: Mouse gene names and germline throughout. The read ends 1 residue early relative to the CDR3; the germline J gene fills the gap. V is TRBV16 and J is TRBJ2-4; possible D gene TRBD2, 5 bases. The CDR3 is 13 residues long. The ends were cut back, 5 bases at V and 2 bases at J, with 8 bases in the middle. Germline CDR1 reads SGHSA; CDR2 reads FRNQAP. CDR3 region: CASSTDYQNTLYF. Partial CDR3 DNA: TGTGCAAGCAGCACGGACTATCAAAACACCTTGTAC.

This clone was seen only a few times. All gene names here are mouse names. The CDR3 extends 1 residue past the end of the read, so its final part is completed from the germline J gene. V usage is TRBV13-3 and J usage is TRBJ1-5, with TRBD1 matching over 8 bases. Germline CDR1 is NNHDY and CDR2 is SYVADS. The CDR3 has 14 residues. After removal of 4 bases from V and 4 bases from J, the junction contained 4 bases not matched to a gene. The CDR3: CASSHRGGNQAPLF. Incomplete CDR3 DNA: TGTGCCAGCAGTCACAGGGGGGGGAACCAGGCTCCGCTT. Variable domain in full (rest from reference TRBV13-3 and TRBJ1-5): EAAVTQSPRSKVAVTGGKVTLSCHQTNNHDYMYWYRQDTGHGLRLIHYSYVADSTEKGDIPDGYKASRPSQENFSLILELASLSQTAVYFCASSHRGGNQAPLFGEGTRLSVL.

Turning to this clone: These gene names are mouse names. The CDR3 end is not reached by the read, which stops 1 residue before it; the germline J gene fills it in. This same CDR3 is encoded by further DNA sequences in the sample. The chain has TRBV26 and TRBJ1-1; no firm D call. This CDR3 comprises 13 residues. The germline CDR1 and CDR2 sequences are KGHPV and FQNQEV (reference sequence). V lost 2 bases and J lost 0, with 4 bases in between. This chain's CDR3 is CASSLGQNTEVFF. The CDR3 bases that were read are TGTGCCAGCAGTCTGGGACAGAACACAGAAGTCTTC. The full variable domain, rest sourced from reference TRBV26 and TRBJ1-1, is NSKVIQTPRYLVKGQGQKAKMRCIPEKGHPVVFWYQQNKNNEFKFLINFQNQEVLQQIDMTEKRFSAECPSNSPCSLEIQSSEAGDSALYLCASSLGQNTEVFFGKGTRLTVV.

This clone was recorded a few times. Any gene name here is a mouse gene name. The read terminates 1 residue before the CDR3 end, so the remaining end is supplied by the germline J gene. The chain is built from TRBV31 and TRBJ1-1; a weak D match, TRBD1 (5 bases). The CDR3 totals 13 residues. Germline CDR1 GKSSPN, CDR2 SITVG. Trimming stripped 2 bases from V and 4 bases from J, with 11 bases between. CDR3 DNA, as far as it was read: TGTGCCTGGAGTGTCAGGGTGGGCACAGAAGTCTTC. Its translation is CAWSVRVGTEVF. The CDR3 as a whole reads CAWSVRVGTEVFF.

This clone is a singleton in its sample. Gene and germline names: mouse. The CDR3 end lies 1 residue beyond the end of the read and is filled in from the germline J gene. The rearrangement joins TRBV15 to TRBJ1-2; TRBD1 aligns across 8 bases. With 6 bases clipped from V and 1 base from J, the junction kept 4 bases outside the gene matches. This CDR3 is built from 14 residues. Germline assignment: CDR1 SGHND and CDR2 FRSKSL. CDR3 amino acids: CASSLDRGNSDYTF. CDR3 bases read: TGTGCCAGCAGCCTCGACAGGGGAAACTCCGACTACACC. Based on the CDR3 plus reference TRBV15 and TRBJ1-2, the full variable domain is DAGVTQTPRHEVAEKGQTIILKCEPVSGHNDLFWYRQTKIQGLELLSYFRSKSLMEDGGAFKDRFKAEMLNSSFSTLKIQPTEPKDSAVYLCASSLDRGNSDYTFGSGTRLLVI.

About this clone itself: Mouse germline and gene names are used. From the germline J gene comes the end of the CDR3, since the read stops 1 residue before it. This rearrangement joins TRBV12-1 to TRBJ1-4; D uncertain. Germline CDR1 reads SGHSN; CDR2 reads HYEKVE. This CDR3 has 14 amino acids. Trimming removed 5 bases at V and 0 bases at J, with 9 bases between. The sequenced part of the CDR3 DNA is TGTGCCAGCTTTCGTGGGTTTTCCAACGAAAGATTATTT. This translates into CASFRGFSNERLF. The complete CDR3 protein is CASFRGFSNERLFF. Drawing the rest from reference TRBV12-1 and TRBJ1-4, the complete variable domain is DSGVVQSPRHIIKEKGGRSVLTCIPISGHSNVVWYQQTLGKELKFLIQHYEKVERDKGFLPSRFSVQQFDDYHSEMNMSALELEDSAMYFCASFRGFSNERLFFGHGTKLSVL.

By its share, this clone is medium-sized (0.01 to 0.1%). Here the gene names and germline are mouse. The sequence runs out 1 residue before the end of the CDR3; the remainder is reconstructed from the germline J gene. J is TRBJ2-7 and V is TRBV4, with 7 nucleotides matching TRBD1. V shed 8 bases and J 2 bases; nucleotides not matched to a gene: 6. Per germline, CDR1 LGHDT and CDR2 YNNKQL (reference sequence). This CDR3 region has 13 residues. The part of the CDR3 DNA that was read is TGTGCCAGCGGCAGACAGGGAACCTATGAACAGTAC. It is translated as CASGRQGTYEQY. The entire CDR3 is CASGRQGTYEQYF.

A word on this clone: The genes are named according to mouse. The read falls 1 residue short of the CDR3 end, and the missing part is taken from the germline J gene. V gene TRBV23 combines with J gene TRBJ2-4; no check of the table's D call, TRBD1, against the DNA was made. CDR3 length: 13 residues. Germline V gives CDR1 KGHTA, CDR2 FQNQQP. Incomplete CDR3 DNA: TGCTCCAGCAGTCAATCGACAGGGGGCACCTTGTAC. Its protein is CSSSQSTGGTLY. The CDR3 in full is CSSSQSTGGTLYF.

As to this clone: The gene names here belong to mouse. The read finishes 1 residue shy of the CDR3 end, and the germline J gene is used to complete it. The chain combines TRBV24 with TRBJ2-2, with a possible D match to TRBD2 (7 bases). V shed 0 bases and J shed 4 bases, with 12 bases lying between them. The CDR3 has 16 residues. CDR1 and CDR2 from the germline V gene are KGHTA and FRNEEI. The CDR3 loop is CASSLYRGAGTGQLYF. The part of the CDR3 DNA that was read is TGTGCCAGCAGTCTGTATCGGGGGGCGGGCACCGGGCAGCTCTAC.

A remark on this clone: Here the gene names and germline are mouse. The read halts 1 residue ahead of the CDR3 end, with the missing end drawn from the germline J gene. The chain links TRBV26 to TRBJ1-2; the match to TRBD1 covers 7 bases. The germline V gene has CDR1 KGHPV and CDR2 FQNQEV (reference sequence). The CDR3 has 14 amino acids. V lost 3 bases to trimming and J lost 0 bases; unmatched junction nucleotides: 1. The CDR3 loop reads CASSLQGANSDYTF. The part of the CDR3 DNA that was read is TGTGCCAGCAGTCTTCAGGGGGCAAACTCCGACTACACC.

Worth noting for this clone: Germline and genes here are mouse. The CDR3 goes on 1 residue after the read ends, and that part is filled in from the germline J gene. This chain connects TRBV26 to TRBJ2-4; 11 nucleotides align to TRBD2. The germline gives CDR1 KGHPV, CDR2 FQNQEV (reference sequence). This CDR3 is built from 15 residues. The junction had 0 bases not matched to a gene; V was cut back by 4 bases and J by 0 bases. CDR3 DNA (partial): TGTGCCAGCAGTCGACTGGGGGGGAGTCAAAACACCTTGTAC. Translation gives CASSRLGGSQNTLY. Given in full, the CDR3 is CASSRLGGSQNTLYF.